Shown below are 29 T cell receptor beta chains from a single sample sequenced in a study of blood T cells in healthy people across ages (dated by TCRdb to the mid-2010s). Library preparation used 5' RACE. Sequencing took place on an Illumina HiSeq 2500. A second roughly 6 to 11 cycle PCR used a sample-barcoded 5' primer and a J-beta primer mix. The public sequencing data were trimmed at Q25 with fastp and processed into clonotypes with MiXCR by TCRdb, which kept only in-frame beta chains. Rows are unified per CDR3 protein, each entry keeping the most common DNA and genes. The sample data list about 1.1 million distinct CDR3 sequences, and roughly two fifths of these were observed just once. The ten largest account for about 12% of the sample. The sample taken for sequencing was blood. All receptors derive from a man younger than 30 in good health.

This clonotype was seen a few times. The chain combines TRBV20-1 with TRBJ2-1; no reliable D call. Germline CDR1 DFQATT, CDR2 SNEGSKA (reference sequence). CDR3 length equals 11 residues. The V and J ends lost 0 bases and 10 bases respectively, with 7 bases between them. CDR3 sequence: CSARDRWEQFF. CDR3 sequence (DNA): TGCAGTGCTAGAGATCGTTGGGAGCAGTTCTTC.

The V and J genes are TRBV6-1 and TRBJ2-1; 15 nucleotides align to TRBD2. This CDR3 is 18 amino acids long. Looked up from germline, CDR1 is MNHNS and CDR2 is SASEGT. V trimming: 6 bases; J trimming: 4 bases; junction bases outside the gene matches: 10. The CDR3 sequence is CASSRRTSGGARYNEQFF. CDR3 bases: TGTGCCAGCAGCCGACGGACTAGCGGGGGGGCCCGGTACAATGAGCAGTTCTTC.

The chain recombines TRBV27 with TRBJ2-7; 11 positions match TRBD2. Unmatched junction bases numbered 13, after V lost 5 bases and J lost 7 bases. The germline V gene has CDR1 MNHEY and CDR2 SMNVEV (reference sequence). The length of the CDR3 is 16 residues. The CDR3 protein is CASSPNSGGAWNEQYF. The CDR3 region has the DNA TGTGCCAGCAGTCCCAATAGCGGGGGGGCGTGGAATGAGCAGTACTTC.

This clonotype has at least ten counts. This sequence joins TRBV9 and TRBJ1-2; possibly TRBD1 for D (6 bases). CDR1 is SGDLS, CDR2 YYNGEE, per germline. This CDR3 is 14 amino acids long. V was cut by 6 bases and J by 3 bases, with 15 bases left in between. CDR3 bases: TGTGCCAGCAACGGGGGCGATCAGTACTATGGCTACACCTTC. It codes for CASNGGDQYYGYTF.

This clonotype has just a few counts. The chain joins TRBV5-1 to TRBJ2-3, with 8 bases aligning to TRBD2. V dropped 6 bases and J dropped 4; count of bases not matched to a gene: 4. This CDR3 is 13 amino acids long. Germline CDR1 reads SGHRS; CDR2 reads YFSETQ. The CDR3 sequence is CASTSGSADTQYF. Written as DNA, the CDR3 is TGCGCCAGCACTAGCGGGTCCGCAGATACGCAGTATTTT.

The V and J genes are TRBV7-2 and TRBJ1-6; TRBD1 might be the D (6 bases). The CDR3 totals 15 residues. Deletions cut 7 bases from V and 8 bases from J, with 18 bases between. CDR1 is SGHTA and CDR2 is FQGNSA in the germline V gene. The CDR3 region is CASTVEGGRDSPLHF. In DNA form, the CDR3 reads TGTGCCAGCACCGTTGAAGGGGGTCGGGATTCACCCCTCCACTTT.

As concerns this clonotype: A junction end diverges from the germline sequence, so it may reflect a read error. The chain recombines TRBV28 with TRBJ1-5; perhaps TRBD1 as D (6 bases). This CDR3 region has 13 residues. Per germline, CDR1 MDHEN and CDR2 SYDVKM. CDR3 sequence (DNA): TGTGCAAGAAAACAGGGTGACAATCAGCTCCAGCATTTT. It is translated as CARKQGDNQLQHF.

The V and J genes are TRBV20-1 and TRBJ2-1; maybe TRBD1 (5 bases). Germline V gives CDR1 DFQATT, CDR2 SNEGSKA (reference sequence). V lost 3 bases and J 4 bases, leaving 22 bases between the germline ends. The CDR3 totals 17 residues. The DNA for the CDR3 is TGCAGTGCTAGTAACAGAGGCGGTCGCACAGGATACAATGAGCAGTTCTTC. Protein: CSASNRGGRTGYNEQFF.

The chain is built from TRBV20-1 and TRBJ2-3; 12 positions match TRBD2. This CDR3 has 17 residues. Germline V CDR1 and CDR2: DFQATT, SNEGSKA (reference sequence). V was clipped by 0 bases and J by 2 bases; unmatched bases: 6. The CDR3 region is CSARDLLAGGFTDTQYF. For the CDR3, the DNA is TGCAGTGCTAGAGACCTACTAGCGGGGGGTTTCACAGATACGCAGTATTTT.

This chain uses TRBV2 with TRBJ1-2; D not resolved. The CDR3 contains 14 residues. V lost 7 bases to trimming and J lost 6 bases, with 18 bases between them. Germline loops: CDR1 SNHLY, CDR2 FYNNEI. The CDR3 here is CASTESGRVNGYTF. CDR3 DNA: TGTGCCAGCACCGAGTCGGGGAGGGTGAATGGCTACACCTTC.

This clonotype was observed a handful of times. The chain carries TRBV6-5 and TRBJ1-2, with 8 nucleotides matching TRBD1. CDR3 size: 16 residues. J gave up 5 bases and V 5 bases, and 13 bases lay outside the gene matches. Per the germline V gene, CDR1 is MNHEY and CDR2 is SVGAGI. This CDR3 reads CASSPGRTGMRYGYTF. The DNA of the CDR3 is TGTGCCAGCAGTCCGGGTCGGACAGGGATGCGGTATGGCTACACCTTC.

The V call is TRBV20-1, the J call TRBJ2-3, with unresolved D. This CDR3 is built from 14 residues. Germline CDR1 and CDR2: DFQATT and SNEGSKA (reference sequence). The V and J ends lost 2 bases and 0 bases respectively, with 9 bases between them. In DNA form, the CDR3 reads TGCAGTGCTAGACCAACCCCCAGCACAGATACGCAGTATTTT. Its translation: CSARPTPSTDTQYF.

The chain is built from TRBV7-9 and TRBJ1-1; 9 bases map to TRBD1. CDR3 length equals 15 residues. CDR1 SEHNR and CDR2 FQNEAQ come from the germline V gene (reference sequence). Trimming cost V 4 bases and J 6 bases; bases outside gene matches: 9. The CDR3 region has the DNA TGTGCCAGCAGCTGGACAGGGGAGGGAGGGGCTGAAGCTTTCTTT. Protein product: CASSWTGEGGAEAFF.

The gene calls are TRBV27 and TRBJ2-7, with 8 bases fitting TRBD1. Germline V CDR1 and CDR2: MNHEY, SMNVEV (reference sequence). This CDR3 is built from 14 residues. V shed 2 bases and J 2 bases; nucleotides not matched to a gene: 2. CDR3 nucleotides: TGTGCCAGCAGTTTAGACAGGGGAGCCTACGAGCAGTACTTC. Its translation: CASSLDRGAYEQYF.

This clonotype was observed a few times. A much larger clone lies one base from this, so it may be a read error. The V gene is TRBV6-6, the J gene TRBJ2-1, with D unresolved. The CDR3 has 11 residues. CDR1 is MNHNY and CDR2 is SVGAGI in the germline V gene (reference sequence). The DNA of the CDR3 is TGTGCCAGCGGTTACGGCAATGAGCAGTTCTTC. Translation gives CASGYGNEQFF.

This chain joins TRBV7-6 and TRBJ1-1, with D possibly TRBD1 on 5 matching bases. CDR3 length: 17 residues. The germline gives CDR1 SGHVS, CDR2 FNYEAQ. Trimming removed 1 base from V and 3 bases from J, with 18 bases in between. The CDR3: CASSLEIDSSLDTEAFF. The CDR3 region has the DNA TGTGCCAGCAGCTTAGAAATCGACAGCTCTTTGGACACTGAAGCTTTCTTT.

For this clonotype: At one of its ends the junction is not consistent with the germline gene, which may arise from a read error. J is TRBJ2-5 and V is TRBV12-3 or TRBV12-4; no clear D gene. The CDR3 loop spans 16 amino acids. CDR3: CASNLASGLGQETQYF. Written as DNA, the CDR3 is TGTGCCAGCAATTTAGCCTCCGGGTTAGGACAAGAGACCCAGTACTTC.

About this clonotype: At one of its ends the junction is not consistent with the germline gene, which may arise from a read error. The genes are TRBV7-7 and TRBJ2-1; 8 bases agree with TRBD1. This CDR3 region has 15 residues. Germline CDR1 is SSHAT and CDR2 is FNYEAQ (reference sequence). The CDR3: CASSRQGFTEETQFF. The CDR3 bases are TGTGCTAGCAGCCGACAGGGGTTCACTGAGGAGACCCAGTTCTTC.

The chain employs TRBV6-6 and TRBJ2-2; D possibly corresponds to TRBD2 (5 bases). Trimming shortened V by 6 bases and J by 5 bases, and 7 bases separated the two germline ends. CDR1 is MNHNY and CDR2 is SVGAGI in the germline V gene (reference sequence). The CDR3 consists of 12 residues. The DNA for the CDR3 is TGTGCCAGCAGGCTAGCAACCGGGGAGCTGTTTTTT. Translated: CASRLATGELFF.

This sequence joins TRBV10-3 and TRBJ1-2; a weak D match, TRBD1 (6 bases). This CDR3 region has 15 residues. CDR1 and CDR2 (germline): ENHRY, SYGVKD. The ends were cut back, 3 bases at V and 0 bases at J, with 11 bases in the middle. The CDR3 sequence is CAISDRDKPNYGYTF. In DNA, the CDR3 is TGTGCCATCAGTGATAGGGACAAACCTAACTATGGCTACACCTTC.

With regard to this clonotype: An end of the junction differs from the germline gene, which may be a read error. The V gene is TRBV29-1, the J gene TRBJ1-2; D uncertain. The CDR3 loop spans 12 amino acids. Germline V gene lookup returns CDR1 SQVTM and CDR2 ANQGSEA. The CDR3 here is CSVDSQNCGYTF. As DNA, the CDR3 is TGCAGCGTTGACAGCCAGAACTGTGGCTACACCTTC.

This clonotype has a handful of counts. V and J are TRBV12-3 or TRBV12-4 and TRBJ1-1, with TRBD1 matching 10 bases. V lost 10 bases to trimming and J lost 6 bases; unmatched junction nucleotides: 23. CDR3 length: 18 residues. The CDR3 DNA reads TGTGCCACACGATCTAAAACGGGACAGGGGAGAAAGTTGGCTGAAGCTTTCTTT. It translates to CATRSKTGQGRKLAEAFF.

This clonotype was observed a few times. The J gene is TRBJ2-5, the V gene TRBV10-3, with D hard to call. Trimming took 7 bases from V and 5 from J, leaving 11 bases between them. The CDR3 contains 12 residues. The germline CDR1 and CDR2 sequences are ENHRY and SYGVKD. The DNA for the CDR3 is TGTGCCATCAATCCGGGTGGTGAGACCCAGTACTTC. Protein sequence: CAINPGGETQYF.

The chain has TRBV5-4 and TRBJ1-6; weak D call: TRBD1 (6 bases). Germline V gene data show CDR1 as SGHNT and CDR2 as YYREEE (reference sequence). Trimming stripped 0 bases from V and 3 bases from J, with 10 bases between. The CDR3 is made up of 16 amino acids. CDR3 DNA: TGTGCCAGCAGCTTGGGGAGCAGGGGCTATAATTCACCCCTCCACTTT. Its protein product is CASSLGSRGYNSPLHF. The whole variable domain, remainder taken from reference TRBV5-4 and TRBJ1-6, is ETGVTQSPTHLIKTRGQQVTLRCSSQSGHNTVSWYQQALGQGPQFIFQYYREEENGRGNFPPRFSGLQFPNYSSELNVNALELDDSALYLCASSLGSRGYNSPLHFGNGTRLTVT.

The table lists this clonotype with a few counts. The V gene is TRBV4-1, the J gene TRBJ2-5, with 7 bases matching TRBD2. This CDR3 contains 17 residues. The junction had 14 bases not matched to a gene; V was cut back by 1 base and J by 6 bases. Germline CDR1 reads MGHRA; CDR2 reads YSYEKL. The CDR3 DNA reads as TGCGCCAGCAGCCAAGCTTTCGTTAGCGGGCTTTTGAAGACCCAGTACTTC. Amino acids: CASSQAFVSGLLKTQYF.

The J gene is TRBJ1-4, the V gene TRBV3-1, with TRBD1 identical over 7 bases. Germline lookup yields CDR1 LGHDT and CDR2 YNNKEL (reference sequence). After removal of 0 bases from V and 7 bases from J, the junction contained 8 bases not matched to a gene. The CDR3 consists of 16 residues. CDR3 amino acids: CASSQEGKGQVEKLFF. The CDR3 DNA sequence: TGTGCCAGCAGCCAAGAAGGAAAAGGACAGGTTGAAAAACTGTTTTTT.

The rearrangement uses TRBV20-1 and TRBJ2-7, with D perhaps matching TRBD2 (6 bases). Trimming pared 0 bases from V and 7 bases from J, leaving 22 bases between. CDR3 length equals 16 residues. Germline values: CDR1 DFQATT, CDR2 SNEGSKA (reference sequence). CDR3 amino acids: CSARDDGGVTCNEQYF. CDR3 nucleotides: TGCAGTGCTAGAGATGATGGAGGGGTAACCTGCAATGAGCAGTACTTC.

The chain recombines TRBV20-1 with TRBJ1-2; D is uncertain. CDR3 length: 14 residues. Germline CDR1 DFQATT, CDR2 SNEGSKA (reference sequence). The germline V and J ends were trimmed by 6 bases and 0 bases, with 14 bases remaining between them. CDR3 DNA sequence: TGCAGTGCGGACTGGGGAGCGACTAACTATGGCTACACCTTC. It translates to CSADWGATNYGYTF.

This clonotype has ten or more counts. This chain uses TRBV20-1 with TRBJ1-5; weak D call: TRBD1 (5 bases). CDR1 DFQATT and CDR2 SNEGSKA come from the germline V gene (reference sequence). V was trimmed by 6 bases and J by 6 bases, leaving 15 bases between them. The length of the CDR3 is 13 residues. The CDR3 is CSAGGKGSQPQHF. CDR3 DNA: TGCAGTGCAGGAGGGAAGGGGAGTCAGCCCCAGCATTTT.